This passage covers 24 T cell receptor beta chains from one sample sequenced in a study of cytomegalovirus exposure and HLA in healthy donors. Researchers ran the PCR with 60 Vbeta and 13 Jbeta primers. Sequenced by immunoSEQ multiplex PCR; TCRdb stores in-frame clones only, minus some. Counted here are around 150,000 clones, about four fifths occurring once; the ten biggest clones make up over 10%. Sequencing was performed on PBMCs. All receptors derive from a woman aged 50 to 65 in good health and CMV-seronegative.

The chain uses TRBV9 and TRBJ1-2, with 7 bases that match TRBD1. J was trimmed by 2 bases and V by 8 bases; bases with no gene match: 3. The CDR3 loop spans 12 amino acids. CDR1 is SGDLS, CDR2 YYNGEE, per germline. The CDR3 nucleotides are TGTGCCAGTACACAGGGGAACTATGGCTACACCTTC. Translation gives CASTQGNYGYTF.

CDR3 sequence: CASSLYRTSGYTDTQYF. The CDR3 DNA reads as TGTGCCAGCAGCTTGTACCGGACTAGCGGGTACACAGATACGCAGTATTTT. V usage is TRBV13 and J usage is TRBJ2-3; 11 positions match TRBD2. Trimming removed 3 bases from V and 2 bases from J; junction bases left unmatched: 7. The CDR3 runs 17 residues. The germline V gene encodes CDR1 PRHDT and CDR2 FYEKMQ (reference sequence).

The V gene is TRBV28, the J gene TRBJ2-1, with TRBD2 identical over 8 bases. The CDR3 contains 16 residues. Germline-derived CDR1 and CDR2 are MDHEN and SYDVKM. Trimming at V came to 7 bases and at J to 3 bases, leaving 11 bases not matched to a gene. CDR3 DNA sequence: TGTGCCAGCATCCCGGCGGGCGGGAGGCTCTACAATGAGCAGTTCTTC. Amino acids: CASIPAGGRLYNEQFF.

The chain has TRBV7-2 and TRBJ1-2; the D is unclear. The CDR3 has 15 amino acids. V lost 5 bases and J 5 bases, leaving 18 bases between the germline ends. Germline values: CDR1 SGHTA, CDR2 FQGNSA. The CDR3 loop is CASSGEGRSLYGYTF. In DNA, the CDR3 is TGTGCCAGCAGCGGCGAGGGTCGGAGCTTGTATGGCTACACCTTC.

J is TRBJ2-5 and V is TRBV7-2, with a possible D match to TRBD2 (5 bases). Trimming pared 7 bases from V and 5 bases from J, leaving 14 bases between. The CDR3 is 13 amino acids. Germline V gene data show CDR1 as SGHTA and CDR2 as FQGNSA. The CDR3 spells CASTPRVQETQYF. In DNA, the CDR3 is TGTGCCAGCACCCCGAGGGTCCAGGAGACCCAGTACTTC. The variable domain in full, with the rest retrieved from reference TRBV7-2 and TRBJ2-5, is GAGVSQSPSNKVTEKGKDVELRCDPISGHTALYWYRQSLGQGLEFLIYFQGNSAPDKSGLPSDRFSAERTGGSVSTLTIQRTQQEDSAVYLCASTPRVQETQYFGPGTRLLVL.

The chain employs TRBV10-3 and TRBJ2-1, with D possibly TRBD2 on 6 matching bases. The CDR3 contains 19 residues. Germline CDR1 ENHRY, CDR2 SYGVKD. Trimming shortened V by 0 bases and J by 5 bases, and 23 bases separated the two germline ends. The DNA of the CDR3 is TGTGCCATCAGTGAGTCGGAGGAGGGCCTACGCACTATAAACAATGAGCAGTTCTTC. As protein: CAISESEEGLRTINNEQFF.

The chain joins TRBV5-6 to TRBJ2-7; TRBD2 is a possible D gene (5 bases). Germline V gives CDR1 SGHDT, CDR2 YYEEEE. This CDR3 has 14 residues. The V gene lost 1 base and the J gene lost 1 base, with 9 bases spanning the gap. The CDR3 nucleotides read TGTGCCAGCAGCTTGAGACGAGGGTCCTACGAGCAGTACTTC. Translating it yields CASSLRRGSYEQYF.

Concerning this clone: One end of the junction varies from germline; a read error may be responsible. The CDR3 protein is CSSSFTQGSGYTF. The CDR3 bases are TGTTCCAGCAGCTTTACACAGGGAAGTGGCTACACCTTC. V gene TRBV7-9 combines with J gene TRBJ1-2; D is possibly TRBD1 (6 bases). Germline assignment: CDR1 SEHNR and CDR2 FQNEAQ (reference sequence). There are 13 residues in the CDR3.

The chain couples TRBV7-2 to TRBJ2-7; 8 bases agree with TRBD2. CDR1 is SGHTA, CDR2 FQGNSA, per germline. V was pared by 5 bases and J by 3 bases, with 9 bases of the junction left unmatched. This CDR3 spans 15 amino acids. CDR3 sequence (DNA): TGTGCCAGCAGCCCCGCCTCCGGGACTAGCTACGAGCAGTACTTC. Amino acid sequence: CASSPASGTSYEQYF.

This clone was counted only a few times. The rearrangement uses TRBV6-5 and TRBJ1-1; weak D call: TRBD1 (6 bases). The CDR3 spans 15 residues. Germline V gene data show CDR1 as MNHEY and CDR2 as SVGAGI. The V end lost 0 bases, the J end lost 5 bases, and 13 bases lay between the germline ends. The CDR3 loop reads CASSYSHRVVTEAFF. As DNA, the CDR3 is TGTGCCAGCAGTTACTCGCACAGGGTAGTGACTGAAGCTTTCTTT.

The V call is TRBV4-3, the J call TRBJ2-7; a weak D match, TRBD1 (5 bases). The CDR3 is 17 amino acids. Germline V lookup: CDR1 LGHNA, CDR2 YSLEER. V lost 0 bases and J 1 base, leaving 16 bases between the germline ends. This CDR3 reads CASSQDVRTLQSYEQYF. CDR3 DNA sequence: TGCGCCAGCAGCCAAGATGTACGGACACTACAATCCTACGAGCAGTACTTC.

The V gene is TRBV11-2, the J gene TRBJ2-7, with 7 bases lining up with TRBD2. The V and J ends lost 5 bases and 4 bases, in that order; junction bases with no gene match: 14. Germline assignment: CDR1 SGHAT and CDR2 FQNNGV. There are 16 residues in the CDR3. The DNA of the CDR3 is TGTGCCAGCAGCGAAAATTGGGGAGGGAGGGGTTACGAGCAGTACTTC. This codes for CASSENWGGRGYEQYF. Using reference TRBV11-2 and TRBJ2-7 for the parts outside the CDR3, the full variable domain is EAGVAQSPRYKIIEKRQSVAFWCNPISGHATLYWYQQILGQGPKLLIQFQNNGVVDDSQLPKDRFSAERLKGVDSTLKIQPAKLEDSAVYLCASSENWGGRGYEQYFGPGTRLTVT.

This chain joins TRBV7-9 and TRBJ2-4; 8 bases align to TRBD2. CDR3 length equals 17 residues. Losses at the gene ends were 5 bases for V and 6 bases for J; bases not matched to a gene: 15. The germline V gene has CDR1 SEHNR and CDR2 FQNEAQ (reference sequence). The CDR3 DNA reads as TGTGCCAGCAGCCCGGGAGGGGCGGGACGGGGAGGAAACATTCAGTACTTC. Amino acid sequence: CASSPGGAGRGGNIQYF.

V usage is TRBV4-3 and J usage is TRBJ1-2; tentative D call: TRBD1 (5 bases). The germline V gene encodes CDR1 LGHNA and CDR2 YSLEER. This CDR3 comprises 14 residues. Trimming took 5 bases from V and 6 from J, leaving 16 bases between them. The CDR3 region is CASSETGPWDGYTF. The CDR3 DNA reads TGCGCCAGCAGCGAAACAGGACCTTGGGATGGCTACACCTTC.

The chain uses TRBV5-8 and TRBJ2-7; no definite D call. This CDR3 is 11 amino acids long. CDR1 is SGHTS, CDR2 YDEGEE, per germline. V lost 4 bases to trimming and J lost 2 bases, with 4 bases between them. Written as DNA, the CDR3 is TGTGCCAGCAGCCTTACCTACGAGCAGTACTTC. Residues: CASSLTYEQYF.

CDR3 residues: CASTTGAGLAGAGELFF. The CDR3 coding sequence is TGTGCCAGTACCACGGGGGCGGGATTAGCGGGAGCCGGGGAGCTGTTTTTT. The rearrangement uses TRBV19 and TRBJ2-2, with 9 positions matching TRBD2. V lost 7 bases, J lost 6 bases, and 15 bases stayed unmatched. This CDR3 is 17 amino acids long. Germline CDR1 and CDR2: LNHDA and SQIVND (reference sequence).

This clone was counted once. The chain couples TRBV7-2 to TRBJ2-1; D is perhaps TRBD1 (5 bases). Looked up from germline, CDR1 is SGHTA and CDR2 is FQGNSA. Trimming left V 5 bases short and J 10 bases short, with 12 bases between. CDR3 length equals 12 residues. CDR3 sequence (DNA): TGTGCCAGCAGCCCAAGGGGTCTGGAGCAGTTCTTC. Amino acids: CASSPRGLEQFF. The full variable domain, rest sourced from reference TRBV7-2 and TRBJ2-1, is GAGVSQSPSNKVTEKGKDVELRCDPISGHTALYWYRQSLGQGLEFLIYFQGNSAPDKSGLPSDRFSAERTGGSVSTLTIQRTQQEDSAVYLCASSPRGLEQFFGPGTRLTVL.

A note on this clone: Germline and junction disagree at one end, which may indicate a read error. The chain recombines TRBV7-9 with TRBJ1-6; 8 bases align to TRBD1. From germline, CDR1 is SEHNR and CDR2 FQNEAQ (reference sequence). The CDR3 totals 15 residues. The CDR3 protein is CSSSKTGVVDSPLHF. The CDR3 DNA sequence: TGTTCCAGCAGCAAGACAGGGGTCGTTGATTCACCCCTCCACTTT.

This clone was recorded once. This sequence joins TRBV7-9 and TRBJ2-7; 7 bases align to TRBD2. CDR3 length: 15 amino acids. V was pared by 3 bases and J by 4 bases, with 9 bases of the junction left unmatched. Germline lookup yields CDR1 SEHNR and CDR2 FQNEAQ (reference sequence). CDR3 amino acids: CASSFMGGSGYEQYF. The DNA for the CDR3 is TGTGCCAGCAGCTTTATGGGGGGGAGTGGTTACGAGCAGTACTTC. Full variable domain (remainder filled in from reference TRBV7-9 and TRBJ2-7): DTGVSQNPRHKITKRGQNVTFRCDPISEHNRLYWYRQTLGQGPEFLTYFQNEAQLEKSRLLSDRFSAERPKGSFSTLEIQRTEQGDSAMYLCASSFMGGSGYEQYFGPGTRLTVT.

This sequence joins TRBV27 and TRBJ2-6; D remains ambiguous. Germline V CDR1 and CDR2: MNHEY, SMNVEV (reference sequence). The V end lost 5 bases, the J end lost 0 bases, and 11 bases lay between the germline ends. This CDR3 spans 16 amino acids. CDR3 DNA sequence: TGTGCCAGCAGTCCCGTGTCCCTCTCTGGGGCCAACGTCCTGACTTTC. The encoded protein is CASSPVSLSGANVLTF.

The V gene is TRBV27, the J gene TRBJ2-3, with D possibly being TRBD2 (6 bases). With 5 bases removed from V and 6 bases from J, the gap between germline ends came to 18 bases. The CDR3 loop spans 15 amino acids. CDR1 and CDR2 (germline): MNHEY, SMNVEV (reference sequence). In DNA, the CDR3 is TGTGCCAGCAGTCTGGAGGGAATTATCATTGATACGCAGTATTTT. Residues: CASSLEGIIIDTQYF.

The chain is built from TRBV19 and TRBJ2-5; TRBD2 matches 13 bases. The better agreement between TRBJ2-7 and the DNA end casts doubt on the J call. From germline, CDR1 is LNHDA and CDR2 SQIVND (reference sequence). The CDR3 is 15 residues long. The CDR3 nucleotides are TGTGCCAGTAGTACCGGGACTAGCGGGAATACCGAGCAGTACTTC. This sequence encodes CASSTGTSGNTEQYF.

The DNA for the CDR3 is TGTGCCAGCAGCCCCAGGTCGACTAGCGGCAACTCCTACGAGCAGTACTTC. It is translated as CASSPRSTSGNSYEQYF. V gene TRBV7-8 combines with J gene TRBJ2-7; 9 nucleotides agree with TRBD2. This CDR3 has 17 amino acids. The trim removed 5 bases at V and 0 bases at J, leaving 11 bases unmatched. CDR1 and CDR2 from the germline V gene are SGHVS and FQNEAQ. Complete variable domain (other parts from reference TRBV7-8 and TRBJ2-7): GAGVSQSPRYKVAKRGQDVALRCDPISGHVSLFWYQQALGQGPEFLTYFQNEAQLDKSGLPSDRFFAERPEGSVSTLKIQRTQQEDSAVYLCASSPRSTSGNSYEQYFGPGTRLTVT.

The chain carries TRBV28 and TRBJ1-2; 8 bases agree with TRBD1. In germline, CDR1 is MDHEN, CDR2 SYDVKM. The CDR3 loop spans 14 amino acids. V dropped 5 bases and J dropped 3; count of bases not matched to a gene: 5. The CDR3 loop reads CASSRDRGDYGYTF. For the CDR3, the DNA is TGTGCCAGCAGTAGAGACAGGGGAGACTATGGCTACACCTTC.